These T cell receptor beta chains were read from a single sample in a study of blood T cell repertoires in COVID-19. The assay was immunoSEQ multiplex PCR, and TCRdb's table has in-frame clones only and misses some. The table has 150,000 to 200,000 clones, about 90% seen once. The sequenced sample consisted of peripheral blood. Source of these receptors: a man in his thirties or forties with COVID-19, enrolled during active disease. Both conserved end residues are part of each CDR3. D genes are given only for firm matches. Clone size appears in some rows only: once, few, many, or a class for an expanded clone.

j_call	v_call	clone_size	d_call	cdr3_nt	cdr3_aa
TRBJ2-3	TRBV18	-	-	TGTGCCAGCTCACCCGGGATCAGCACAGATACGCAGTATTTT	CASSPGISTDTQYF
TRBJ2-5	TRBV11-2	-	TRBD2	TGTGCCAGCAGCCCAGGCGGCAGCGGGGGGTACTTTAAAGAGACCCAGTACTTC	CASSPGGSGGYFKETQYF
TRBJ2-2	TRBV7-3	-	TRBD1	TGTGCCAGCAGCACACAGGGGAGTCGGCCCGGGGAGCTGTTTTTT	CASSTQGSRPGELFF
TRBJ2-1	TRBV9	-	-	TGTGCCAGCAGCGTAGCCGGGGGAAGGTATGAGCAGTTCTTC	CASSVAGGRYEQFF
TRBJ2-7	TRBV30	-	TRBD1	TGTGCCTGGAGTGGGGGACAGACCTACGAGCAGTACTTC	CAWSGGQTYEQYF
TRBJ2-7	TRBV5-4	-	TRBD2	TGTGCCAGCAGCTTGCAAAGCGGGAGATCGTACGAGCAGTACTTC	CASSLQSGRSYEQYF
TRBJ1-4	TRBV5-4	-	TRBD1	TGTGCCAGCAGCCACCTGACAGGGGCGGACGAAAAACTGTTTTTT	CASSHLTGADEKLFF
TRBJ1-3	TRBV27	-	-	TGTGCCAGCAGTTTAAGGGGGGGGGCTGGAAACACCATATATTTT	CASSLRGGAGNTIYF
TRBJ2-1	TRBV27	once	TRBD1	TGTGCCAGCAGTTTAATCACGGGGACAGGGGTTCGAAATGAGCAGTTCTTC	CASSLITGTGVRNEQFF
TRBJ1-1	TRBV27	-	TRBD1	TGTGCCAGCTGGGACAGGGGGCATACTGAAGCTTTCTTT	CASWDRGHTEAFF
TRBJ2-7	TRBV6-5	-	TRBD1	TGTGCCAGCAGTAGACAGGGGTCCTACGAGCAGTACTTC	CASSRQGSYEQYF
TRBJ2-7	TRBV27	-	-	TGTGCCAGCAGTCTACAGGCCTCCTACGAGCAGTACTTC	CASSLQASYEQYF
TRBJ2-7	TRBV6-2/TRBV6-3	-	TRBD2	TGTGCCAGCAGTTCTTATCGGACTAGCGGGAGGGAAGACGAGCAGTACTTC	CASSSYRTSGREDEQYF
TRBJ2-3	TRBV18	-	TRBD1	TGTGCCAGCTCGCCCGACAGGGCCGGGACAGATACGCAGTATTTT	CASSPDRAGTDTQYF
TRBJ1-2	TRBV7-2	once	-	TGTGCCAGCAGCCCCAGACAGACTTTAGGCTATGGCTACACCTTC	CASSPRQTLGYGYTF
TRBJ1-6	TRBV6-5	-	TRBD1	TGTGCCACCCCGGGACAGGGGGTAGGTTCACCCCTCCACTTT	CATPGQGVGSPLHF
TRBJ2-2	TRBV4-1	-	-	TGCGCCAGCAGCCAAGATCATCCAAAGGACTCCCCAGCCACCGGGGAGCTGTTTTTT	CASSQDHPKDSPATGELFF
TRBJ1-1	TRBV4-3	-	-	TGCGCCAGCAGCCAGCAGGGTGACGGCACTGAAGCTTTCTTT	CASSQQGDGTEAFF
TRBJ2-5	TRBV25-1	-	TRBD1	TGTGCCAGCAGTGAAAGGGACAGTGGGCAAGAGACCCAGTACTTC	CASSERDSGQETQYF
TRBJ1-1	TRBV19	-	TRBD1	TGTGCCAGTAGTATAGATCTGGGCAGGGGGCCCACTGAAGCTTTCTTT	CASSIDLGRGPTEAFF
TRBJ2-2	TRBV28	-	-	TGTGCCAGCACTATCGGCGGGAACACCGGGGAGCTGTTTTTT	CASTIGGNTGELFF
TRBJ1-2	TRBV7-3	-	TRBD1	TGTGCCAGCAGCCAGCAGACAGGGGGCGGAAACTATGGCTACACCTTC	CASSQQTGGGNYGYTF
TRBJ2-7	TRBV18	-	-	TGTGCCAGCTCACCACCGGGCAGGGGATTGTACGAGCAGTACTTC	CASSPPGRGLYEQYF
TRBJ2-7	TRBV27	once	TRBD1	TGTGCCAGCAGGGTTAGGATCGGGACAGGGACCTACGAGCAGTACTTC	CASRVRIGTGTYEQYF
TRBJ2-1	TRBV9	-	-	TGTGCCAGCAGCCCCCACCCGAGCTCCTACAATGAGCAGTTCTTC	CASSPHPSSYNEQFF
TRBJ1-1	TRBV20-1	-	-	TGCAGTGCTAGAGTTAATGAAGCTTTCTTT	CSARVNEAFF
TRBJ1-4	TRBV2	-	TRBD1	TGTGCCAGCACGGGACAGGGGGCAGGCAGTGAAAAACTGTTTTTT	CASTGQGAGSEKLFF
TRBJ1-2	TRBV27	-	TRBD1	TGTGCCAGCAGTCCCAAGACAGGGAACTATGGCTACACCTTC	CASSPKTGNYGYTF